The next 8 T cell receptor beta chains were all read from a single sample in a study of OX40 agonist ivuxolimab in advanced cancers. Clones were sequenced by immunoSEQ multiplex PCR, and TCRdb holds only the in-frame ones, with some missing. The data contain fewer than 100,000 clones, roughly 91% of them seen just once; the ten biggest clones take up under 6.5%. The specimen comprised CD4+ or CD8+ T cells sorted from blood, sampled in a trial of the OX40 agonist ivuxolimab. These receptors originate from an adult with an advanced solid tumor such as melanoma, head and neck, liver or kidney cancer.

The chain recombines TRBV6-4 with TRBJ2-2, with 7 nucleotides matching TRBD1. The J segment lost 7 bases and the V segment lost 4 bases, leaving 6 bases of the junction unmatched. In germline, CDR1 is MRHNA, CDR2 SNTAGT. The CDR3 has 14 amino acids. The CDR3 here is CASSVLGGGGELFF. For the CDR3, the DNA is TGTGCCAGCAGTGTCCTAGGGGGCGGCGGGGAGCTGTTTTTT.

CDR3 in amino acids: CASRGGSGNQPQHF. The CDR3 DNA reads TGTGCCAGCCGAGGGGGAAGCGGCAATCAGCCCCAGCATTTT. The V gene is TRBV6-6, the J gene TRBJ1-5, with D possibly being TRBD1 (6 bases). Germline V gene data show CDR1 as MNHNY and CDR2 as SVGAGI (reference sequence). The CDR3 totals 14 residues. V dropped 8 bases and J dropped 2 bases, with 13 bases sitting between them.

The chain carries TRBV2 and TRBJ2-3; D possibly corresponds to TRBD2 (5 bases). Per the germline V gene, CDR1 is SNHLY and CDR2 is FYNNEI. V was trimmed by 6 bases and J by 0 bases, leaving 10 bases between them. This CDR3 is built from 14 residues. The CDR3 region has the DNA TGTGCCAGCAGAGGAGGCGGGAGCACAGATACGCAGTATTTT. Protein sequence: CASRGGGSTDTQYF.

The rearrangement links TRBV7-9 to TRBJ1-1; 11 bases are a match to TRBD1. There are 15 residues in the CDR3. Per germline, CDR1 SEHNR and CDR2 FQNEAQ (reference sequence). V shed 5 bases, J shed 5 bases, and the junction held 7 bases outside the gene matches. The CDR3 is CASSRGQGARTEAFF. In DNA form, the CDR3 reads TGTGCCAGCAGCCGAGGACAGGGGGCGAGGACTGAAGCTTTCTTT.

The V gene is TRBV9, the J gene TRBJ1-1; D call uncertain. Trimming took off 2 bases at V and 4 bases at J, with 12 bases between the two ends. The CDR3 is 14 amino acids. The V gene's germline CDR1 is SGDLS and CDR2 YYNGEE. The CDR3 DNA sequence: TGTGCCAGCAGCGTGACTTTCTTGGGCACTGAAGCTTTCTTT. This sequence encodes CASSVTFLGTEAFF.

V is TRBV19 and J is TRBJ1-3; TRBD1 agrees at 8 bases. Germline assignment: CDR1 LNHDA and CDR2 SQIVND (reference sequence). This CDR3 has 14 amino acids. V lost 9 bases, J lost 0 bases, and 4 bases stayed unmatched. The CDR3 loop is CASGTGGSGNTIYF. The CDR3 DNA reads TGTGCCAGCGGAACAGGGGGCTCTGGAAACACCATATATTTT. Full variable domain (rest looked up from reference TRBV19 and TRBJ1-3): DGGITQSPKYLFRKEGQNVTLSCEQNLNHDAMYWYRQDPGQGLRLIYYSQIVNDFQKGDIAEGYSVSREKKESFPLTVTSAQKNPTAFYLCASGTGGSGNTIYFGEGSWLTVV.

J is TRBJ1-5 and V is TRBV9, with TRBD1 identical over 7 bases. Germline CDR1 and CDR2: SGDLS and YYNGEE. The V segment lost 3 bases and the J segment 6 bases; nucleotides outside the gene matches: 3. The CDR3 extends over 13 amino acids. CDR3 loop: CASSAGGTQPQHF. CDR3 DNA sequence: TGTGCCAGCAGCGCAGGGGGGACTCAGCCCCAGCATTTT. The full variable domain, with the rest looked up from reference TRBV9 and TRBJ1-5, is DSGVTQTPKHLITATGQRVTLRCSPRSGDLSVYWYQQSLDQGLQFLIQYYNGEERAKGNILERFSAQQFPDLHSELNLSSLELGDSALYFCASSAGGTQPQHFGDGTRLSIL.

This chain connects TRBV11-2 to TRBJ1-2; the D gene is possibly TRBD1 (5 bases). The CDR3 covers 15 residues. The V gene's germline CDR1 is SGHAT and CDR2 FQNNGV. The germline V and J ends were trimmed by 2 bases and 0 bases, with 10 bases remaining between them. This chain's CDR3 is CASSLRGSSNYGYTF. CDR3 DNA sequence: TGTGCCAGCAGCTTAAGGGGCAGTTCTAACTATGGCTACACCTTC.